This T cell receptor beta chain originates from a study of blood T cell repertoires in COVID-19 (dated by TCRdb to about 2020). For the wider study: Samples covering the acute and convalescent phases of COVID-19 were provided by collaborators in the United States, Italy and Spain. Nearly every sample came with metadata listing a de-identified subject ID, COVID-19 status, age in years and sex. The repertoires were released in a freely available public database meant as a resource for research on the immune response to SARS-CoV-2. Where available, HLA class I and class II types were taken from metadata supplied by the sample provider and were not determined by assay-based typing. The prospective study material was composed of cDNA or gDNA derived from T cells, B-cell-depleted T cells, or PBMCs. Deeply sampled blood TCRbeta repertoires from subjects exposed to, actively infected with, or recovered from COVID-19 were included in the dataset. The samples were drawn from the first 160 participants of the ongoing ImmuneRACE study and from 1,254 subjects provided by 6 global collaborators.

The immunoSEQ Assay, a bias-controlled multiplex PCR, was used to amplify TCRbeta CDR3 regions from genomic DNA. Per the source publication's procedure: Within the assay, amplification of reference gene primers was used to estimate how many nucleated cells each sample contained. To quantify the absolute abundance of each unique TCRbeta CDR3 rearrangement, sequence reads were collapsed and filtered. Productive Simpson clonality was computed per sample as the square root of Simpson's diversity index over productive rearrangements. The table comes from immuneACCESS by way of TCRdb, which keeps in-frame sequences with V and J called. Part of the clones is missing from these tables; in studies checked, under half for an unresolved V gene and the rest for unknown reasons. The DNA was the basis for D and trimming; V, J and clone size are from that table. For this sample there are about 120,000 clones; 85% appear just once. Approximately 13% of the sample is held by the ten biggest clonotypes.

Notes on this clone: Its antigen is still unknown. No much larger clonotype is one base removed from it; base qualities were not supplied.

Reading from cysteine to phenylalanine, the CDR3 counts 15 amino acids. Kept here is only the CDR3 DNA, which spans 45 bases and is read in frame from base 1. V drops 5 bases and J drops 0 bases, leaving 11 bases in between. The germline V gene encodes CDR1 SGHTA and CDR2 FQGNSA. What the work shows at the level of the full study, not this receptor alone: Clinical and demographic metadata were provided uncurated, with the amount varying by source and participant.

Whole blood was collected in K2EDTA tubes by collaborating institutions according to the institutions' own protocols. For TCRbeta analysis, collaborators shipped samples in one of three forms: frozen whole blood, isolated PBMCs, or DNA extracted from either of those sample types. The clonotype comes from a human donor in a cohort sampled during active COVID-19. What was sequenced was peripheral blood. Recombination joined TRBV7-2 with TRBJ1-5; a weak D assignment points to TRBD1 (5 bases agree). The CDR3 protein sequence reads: CASSDGGYSNQPQHF. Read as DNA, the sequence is TGTGCCAGCAGCGACGGGGGATATAGCAATCAGCCCCAGCATTTT.